This T cell receptor (beta chain) was sequenced during a study of cytomegalovirus exposure and HLA in healthy donors. About the study: An early release of data contained about 85 million unique TCRs, which came from HLA-typed donors.

The PCR ran on 60 Vbeta and 13 Jbeta primers. TCRdb's table, derived via immunoSEQ multiplex PCR, lists solely in-frame clones and lacks some. Among approximately 190,000 clones listed, 10% to 15% were seen once. Comment on this clone: Its specificity is not known.

There were likely unrecorded immune exposures, though donors were nominally healthy when sampled. Study results and limitations: Overall, approximately 150 TCR beta chains were annotated as cytomegalovirus-associated.

This clonotype originated in a man between 50 and 59 years old in good health and CMV-seropositive. What was sequenced was PBMCs.

The CDR3 protein is CASSQVSGDTQYF. Written as DNA, the CDR3 is TGTGCCAGCAGCCAAGTTTCCGGAGATACGCAGTATTTT. The J gene is TRBJ2-3, the V gene TRBV4-2; no firm D call. The CDR3 runs to 13 residues. With 1 base removed from V and 5 bases from J, the gap between germline ends came to 7 bases. Per the germline V gene, CDR1 is LGHNA and CDR2 is YNFKEQ.